This entry features one T cell receptor (beta chain) sequence. The antigen is undetermined. 13 Jbeta primers and 60 Vbeta primers were used for the PCR. Repertoires were generated with immunoSEQ multiplex PCR, while TCRdb's copy carries only in-frame clones and drops some. This table has about 150,000 clones, 9.7% appearing once. The germline CDR1 and CDR2 sequences are KGHSH and LQKENI. CDR3 length: 16 residues. V dropped 2 bases and J dropped 8; count of bases not matched to a gene: 9. The data were obtained in a study of cytomegalovirus exposure and HLA in healthy donors. Study outcomes and limitations: Links to common viral pathogens appeared, in a later analysis, for several of the most significant clusters.

The clonotype comes from a man aged 45-60 years in good health and CMV-seronegative. The V gene is TRBV18, the J gene TRBJ1-4; the match to TRBD1 covers 9 bases. Sequences were obtained from PBMCs. DNA of the CDR3: TGTGCCAGCTCACCATTAGGGACAGGGAGAGAGGAAAAACTGTTTTTT. It encodes CASSPLGTGREEKLFF.